The clone carrying this TCR beta chain was picked up many times. Noted time point: healthy volunteer bleed at 6 weeks. Unfractionated whole blood yielded the extracted total RNA. The germline V and J ends were trimmed by 7 bases and 6 bases, with 19 bases remaining between them. CDR1 SQVTM and CDR2 ANQGSEA come from the germline V gene. The length of the CDR3 is 13 residues. The data were obtained in a study of human T cells and chemical hapten exposure. Turning to the study itself: Small pooled library volume differences mainly caused per-sample TCR yield variation.

Each CDR3 protein is one row after TCRdb ran MiXCR on the RACE reads. The sample lists approximately 34,000 distinct CDR3 sequences, roughly 5.4% occurring once. The TCR sequence derives from a human donor in good health. Some clones in this sample may be carry-over from other donors' samples. Sequences were obtained from whole blood. This sequence joins TRBV29-1 and TRBJ2-7; weak D call: TRBD1 (6 bases). This CDR3 is CSASQGEGCEQYF. The CDR3 DNA is TGCAGCGCCTCACAGGGTGAGGGGTGCGAGCAGTACTTC.